This T cell receptor (beta chain) is from a study of T cell responses to AZD1222 COVID-19 vaccine. Whole-study context: The analysis combined second doses at about 4 or about 12 weeks.

Clones were sequenced by immunoSEQ multiplex PCR, and TCRdb holds only the in-frame ones, with some missing. The repertoire holds tens of thousands of clones, with roughly 84% as singletons. This CDR3 spans 15 amino acids. Germline V gene sequence: CDR1 SQVTM, CDR2 ANQGSEA. J was trimmed by 3 bases and V by 4 bases; bases with no gene match: 10. Study outcomes and limitations: Along spike, vaccine-associated CD4 TCRs were found throughout, with dominance at 160-218 and 743-854. Reportedly, close to half of spike-specific TCRs are directed against unmutated variant regions.

A remark on this clone: Its antigen is not known.

This chain joins TRBV29-1 and TRBJ1-2; 8 bases map to TRBD1. The sample here was peripheral blood, taken on day 0 of AZD1222 vaccination. This receptor was identified in an adult in good health. DNA for the CDR3: TGCAGCGTTGTAGACCCCCGACAGGGGTACTATGGCTACACCTTC. This translates into CSVVDPRQGYYGYTF.